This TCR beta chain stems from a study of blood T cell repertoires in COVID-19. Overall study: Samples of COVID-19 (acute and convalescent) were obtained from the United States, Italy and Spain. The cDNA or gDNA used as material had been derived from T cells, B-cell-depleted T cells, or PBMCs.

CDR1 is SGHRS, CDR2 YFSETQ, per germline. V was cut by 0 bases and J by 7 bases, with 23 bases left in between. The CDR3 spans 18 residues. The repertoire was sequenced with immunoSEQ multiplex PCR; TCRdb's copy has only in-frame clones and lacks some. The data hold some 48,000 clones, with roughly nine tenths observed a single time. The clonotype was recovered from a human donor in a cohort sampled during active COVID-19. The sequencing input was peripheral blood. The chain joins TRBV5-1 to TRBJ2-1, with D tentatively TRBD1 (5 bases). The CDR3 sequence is CASSLGLRQPEGGNEQFF. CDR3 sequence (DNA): TGCGCCAGCAGCTTGGGGCTCCGACAGCCCGAAGGTGGGAATGAGCAGTTCTTC.